Here is one TCR beta chain with its context. This entry belongs to a study of blood T cell repertoires in COVID-19. Study summary: Samples taken during acute and convalescent COVID-19 were collected in the United States, Italy and Spain.

The data were produced by immunoSEQ multiplex PCR, yet TCRdb's version contains in-frame clones alone and is incomplete. The data show 350,000 to 400,000 clones, 89% seen once. Material: peripheral blood. This TCR came from a woman in her thirties with COVID-19, enrolled during active disease.

The CDR3 region has the DNA TGTGCCAGCACCTCCTACTACGGGGGAAATGAGCAGTTCTTC. This sequence encodes CASTSYYGGNEQFF. The rearrangement joins TRBV7-2 to TRBJ2-1; possibly TRBD2 for D (6 bases). This CDR3 spans 14 amino acids. V was trimmed by 7 bases and J by 7 bases, leaving 17 bases between them. Germline V gene lookup returns CDR1 SGHTA and CDR2 FQGNSA.